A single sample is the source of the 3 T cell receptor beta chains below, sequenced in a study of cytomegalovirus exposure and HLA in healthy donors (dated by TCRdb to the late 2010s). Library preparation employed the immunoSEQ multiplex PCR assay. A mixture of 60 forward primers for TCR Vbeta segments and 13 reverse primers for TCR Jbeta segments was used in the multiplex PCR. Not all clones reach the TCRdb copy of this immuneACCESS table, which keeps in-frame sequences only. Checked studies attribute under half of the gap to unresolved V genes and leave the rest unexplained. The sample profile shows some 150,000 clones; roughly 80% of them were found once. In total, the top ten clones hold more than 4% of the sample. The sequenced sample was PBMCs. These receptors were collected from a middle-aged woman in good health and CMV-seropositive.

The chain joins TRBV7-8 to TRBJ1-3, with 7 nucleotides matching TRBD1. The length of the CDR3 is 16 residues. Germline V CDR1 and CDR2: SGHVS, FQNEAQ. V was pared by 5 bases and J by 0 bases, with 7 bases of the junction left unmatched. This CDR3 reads CASSNRDSSSGNTIYF. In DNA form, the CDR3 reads TGTGCCAGCAGCAACCGGGACAGTAGCTCTGGAAACACCATATATTTT. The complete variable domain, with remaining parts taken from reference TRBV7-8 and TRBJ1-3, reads GAGVSQSPRYKVAKRGQDVALRCDPISGHVSLFWYQQALGQGPEFLTYFQNEAQLDKSGLPSDRFFAERPEGSVSTLKIQRTQQEDSAVYLCASSNRDSSSGNTIYFGEGSWLTVV.

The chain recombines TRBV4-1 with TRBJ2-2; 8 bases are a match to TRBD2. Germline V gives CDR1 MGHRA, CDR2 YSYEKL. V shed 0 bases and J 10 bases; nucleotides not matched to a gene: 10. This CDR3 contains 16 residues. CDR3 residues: CASSQDRVSGASELFF. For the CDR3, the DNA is TGCGCCAGCAGCCAAGATCGGGTTAGCGGGGCCTCGGAGCTGTTTTTT.

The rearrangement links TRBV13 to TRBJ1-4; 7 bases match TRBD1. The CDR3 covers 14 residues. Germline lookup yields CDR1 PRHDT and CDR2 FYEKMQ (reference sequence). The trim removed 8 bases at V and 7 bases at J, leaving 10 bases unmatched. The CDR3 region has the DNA TGTGCCAGCGCCATAGGACAGGTAGTTGAAAAACTGTTTTTT. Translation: CASAIGQVVEKLFF. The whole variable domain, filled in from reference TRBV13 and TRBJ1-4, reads AAGVIQSPRHLIKEKRETATLKCYPIPRHDTVYWYQQGPGQDPQFLISFYEKMQSDKGSIPDRFSAQQFSDYHSELNMSSLELGDSALYFCASAIGQVVEKLFFGSGTQLSVL.